Shown below are 21 T cell receptor beta chains from a single sample sequenced in a study of T cells after posttransplantation cyclophosphamide. Treatment was busulfan-fludarabine conditioning, a marrow graft, and cyclophosphamide on days +3 and +4. TCRdb's table, derived via immunoSEQ multiplex PCR, lists solely in-frame clones and lacks some. The sample includes about 5,400 clones, none of them occurring once. Material: PBMCs, obtained after allogeneic stem cell transplant with posttransplant cyclophosphamide. These receptor sequences come from a female patient aged 25-40 years who received an allogeneic stem cell transplant from an unrelated donor, was CMV-positive, and had acute and chronic GVHD. The graft donor may have given rise to some T cells.

This clone came up many times. This rearrangement joins TRBV14 to TRBJ2-7; 9 bases agree with TRBD2. Germline CDR1 SGHDN, CDR2 FVKESK. Trimming cost V 0 bases and J 9 bases; bases outside gene matches: 15. This CDR3 has 17 residues. CDR3 sequence: CASSQDLWLAGPSWQYF. The CDR3 DNA reads as TGTGCCAGCAGCCAAGATCTGTGGCTAGCGGGACCCTCTTGGCAGTACTTC.

This clone occurred a few times. The genes are TRBV7-6 and TRBJ1-2; possible D gene TRBD1, 6 bases. CDR1 and CDR2 (germline): SGHVS, FNYEAQ. V lost 5 bases, J lost 4 bases, and 20 bases lay in between. This CDR3 has 16 amino acids. CDR3 residues: CASSPLMGATPYGYTF. The CDR3 DNA reads as TGTGCCAGCAGCCCGCTTATGGGGGCCACCCCCTATGGCTACACCTTC.

Many counts were recorded for this clone. The V and J genes are TRBV7-3 and TRBJ2-1; tentative D call: TRBD2 (5 bases). The V end lost 4 bases, the J end lost 0 bases, and 13 bases lay between the germline ends. The CDR3 is 16 amino acids. Germline CDR1 is SGHTA and CDR2 is FQGTGA. CDR3 amino acids: CASSSLALSSYNEQFF. The CDR3, as DNA: TGTGCCAGCAGCTCTTTAGCGCTTAGCTCCTACAATGAGCAGTTCTTC.

This clone was seen ten or more times. The rearrangement uses TRBV5-1 and TRBJ2-1; 11 bases line up with TRBD2. Germline V gene data show CDR1 as SGHRS and CDR2 as YFSETQ. The J segment lost 4 bases and the V segment lost 4 bases, leaving 4 bases of the junction unmatched. The length of the CDR3 is 15 residues. CDR3 amino acids: CASSRGTSGYNEQFF. CDR3 coding DNA: TGCGCCAGCAGCCGAGGGACTAGCGGATACAATGAGCAGTTCTTC.

This clone came up many times. The gene calls are TRBV27 and TRBJ1-2; 7 bases are shared with TRBD1. CDR3 length: 15 amino acids. Germline V gene lookup returns CDR1 MNHEY and CDR2 SMNVEV (reference sequence). J lost 6 bases, V lost 6 bases, and 13 bases had no gene match. The CDR3: CASRSGTASFDGYTF. The CDR3 region has the DNA TGTGCCAGCAGATCAGGGACAGCGAGCTTTGATGGCTACACCTTC.

The sample holds many counts of this clone. The J gene is TRBJ1-4, the V gene TRBV18, with 11 bases matching TRBD1. CDR1 and CDR2 from the germline V gene are KGHSH and LQKENI. This CDR3 has 17 residues. The ends lost 0 bases at V and 7 bases at J; junction bases unmatched: 7. Written as DNA, the CDR3 is TGTGCCAGCTCACCACCGGGACAGGGGGTCGGTGGTGAAAAACTGTTTTTT. Translation gives CASSPPGQGVGGEKLFF.

This clone was counted many times. The rearrangement uses TRBV7-9 and TRBJ2-1, with D tentatively TRBD1 (5 bases). Trimming stripped 4 bases from V and 8 bases from J, with 9 bases between. CDR1 SEHNR and CDR2 FQNEAQ come from the germline V gene (reference sequence). The CDR3 is 12 amino acids. The CDR3 reads CASSSRGHEQFF. DNA of the CDR3: TGTGCCAGCAGCTCAAGGGGTCATGAGCAGTTCTTC.

This clone was found many times. This chain links TRBV4-1 with TRBJ1-2; possibly TRBD1 for D (6 bases). Germline CDR1 MGHRA, CDR2 YSYEKL. V gave up 1 base and J gave up 5 bases, with 11 bases separating them. CDR3 length: 14 residues. The DNA for the CDR3 is TGCGCCAGCAGCCAAGGGGCAGGGGATTATGGCTACACCTTC. This encodes CASSQGAGDYGYTF.

Many counts were recorded for this clone. The gene calls are TRBV4-1 and TRBJ1-5, with TRBD1 matching over 7 bases. This CDR3 is built from 15 residues. The V and J ends lost 0 bases and 3 bases, in that order; junction bases with no gene match: 2. Germline CDR1 reads MGHRA; CDR2 reads YSYEKL. CDR3 DNA sequence: TGCGCCAGCAGCCAAGAGACAGGGAACAATCAGCCCCAGCATTTT. Its translation is CASSQETGNNQPQHF.

This clone was seen many times. The V gene is TRBV6-5, the J gene TRBJ1-5; perhaps TRBD1 as D (6 bases). The germline V gene encodes CDR1 MNHEY and CDR2 SVGAGI. This CDR3 has 13 residues. V shed 6 bases and J shed 6 bases, with 12 bases lying between them. DNA for the CDR3: TGTGCCAGCAGGCGACAGGCCGGTCAGCCCCAGCATTTT. This gives the protein CASRRQAGQPQHF.

This clone was recorded at least ten times. The DNA of the CDR3 is TGCGCCAGCAGCCCACTCGGGGGAGCTAGCACAGATACGCAGTATTTT. This gives the protein CASSPLGGASTDTQYF. The genes are TRBV4-3 and TRBJ2-3; a possible D gene is TRBD2 (6 bases). V dropped 4 bases and J dropped 0 bases, with 14 bases sitting between them. This CDR3 contains 16 residues. The germline V gene encodes CDR1 LGHNA and CDR2 YSLEER.

This clone has ten or more counts. The chain recombines TRBV4-1 with TRBJ2-7; 10 bases map to TRBD1. The CDR3 consists of 16 residues. The V segment lost 3 bases and the J segment 5 bases; nucleotides outside the gene matches: 10. Germline V lookup: CDR1 MGHRA, CDR2 YSYEKL. The CDR3 DNA sequence: TGCGCCAGCAGCCAGGACCTCCGGGACAGGGGCGACGAGCAGTACTTC. Amino acids: CASSQDLRDRGDEQYF.

This clone was seen repeatedly, ten times or more. The V and J genes are TRBV5-4 and TRBJ2-7, with 8 bases lining up with TRBD1. This CDR3 region has 16 residues. The V segment lost 4 bases and the J segment 4 bases; nucleotides outside the gene matches: 13. CDR1 and CDR2 (germline): SGHNT, YYREEE (reference sequence). DNA of the CDR3: TGTGCCAGCAGCCGGGCACGGGGGACAGGAGGATACGAGCAGTACTTC. Residues: CASSRARGTGGYEQYF.

This clone was detected many times. The chain employs TRBV6-5 and TRBJ2-7; 8 bases agree with TRBD1. Trimming removed 10 bases from V and 4 bases from J; junction bases left unmatched: 12. The CDR3 length is 14 residues. Germline V gives CDR1 MNHEY, CDR2 SVGAGI. In DNA form, the CDR3 reads TGTGCCACCCCTTCCCTACAGGGGGAGTACGAGCAGTACTTC. Protein sequence: CATPSLQGEYEQYF.

This clone was recorded many times. CDR3: CASRQTGLNTGELFF. CDR3 DNA sequence: TGCGCCAGCAGGCAGACAGGGTTAAACACCGGGGAGCTGTTTTTT. The chain employs TRBV5-1 and TRBJ2-2; 7 nucleotides match TRBD1. The ends lost 5 bases at V and 2 bases at J; junction bases unmatched: 6. The CDR3 is 15 residues long. Germline V gives CDR1 SGHRS, CDR2 YFSETQ.

This chain joins TRBV29-1 and TRBJ2-4, with 15 bases aligning to TRBD2. CDR1 is SQVTM, CDR2 ANQGSEA, per germline. This CDR3 region has 15 residues. After removal of 6 bases from V and 5 bases from J, the junction contained 5 bases not matched to a gene. CDR3 DNA sequence: TGCAGCGTCATGGGACTAGCGGGAGGTGAAAACATTCAGTACTTC. Residues: CSVMGLAGGENIQYF. Using reference TRBV29-1 and TRBJ2-4 for the parts outside the CDR3, the full variable domain is SAVISQKPSRDICQRGTSLTIQCQVDSQVTMMFWYRQQPGQSLTLIATANQGSEATYESGFVIDKFPISRPNLTFSTLTVSNMSPEDSSIYLCSVMGLAGGENIQYFGAGTRLSVL.

The chain employs TRBV5-1 and TRBJ2-1; the match to TRBD2 covers 13 bases. The CDR3 consists of 16 residues. V gave up 4 bases and J gave up 7 bases; unmatched junction bases: 8. Germline V gene data show CDR1 as SGHRS and CDR2 as YFSETQ. CDR3 region: CASSPRLAGGKNEQFF. The CDR3 DNA reads as TGCGCCAGCAGCCCAAGACTAGCGGGAGGTAAAAATGAGCAGTTCTTC.

This clone was detected ten times or more. This chain connects TRBV5-1 to TRBJ1-3, with a possible D match to TRBD1 (6 bases). The V end was cut by 3 bases, the J end by 8 bases, with 18 bases between. The CDR3 totals 15 residues. Per the germline V gene, CDR1 is SGHRS and CDR2 is YFSETQ. CDR3 in amino acids: CASSSTGTPEDTIYF. Here the CDR3 DNA reads TGCGCCAGCAGCTCCACAGGGACCCCCGAGGACACCATATATTTT.

This clone showed up many times. V and J are TRBV7-2 and TRBJ1-2; 7 nucleotides line up with TRBD1. The trim removed 1 base at V and 3 bases at J, leaving 8 bases unmatched. The CDR3 consists of 16 residues. CDR1 and CDR2 (germline): SGHTA, FQGNSA. CDR3 sequence: CASSLDYRGVDYGYTF. CDR3 coding DNA: TGTGCCAGCAGCTTAGATTACAGGGGTGTTGACTATGGCTACACCTTC.

Points on this clone: Sequence at one end of the junction differs from germline and may be a read error. At the DNA level, this CDR3 is encoded by other sequences in the same sample as well. V is TRBV11-2 and J is TRBJ1-1; D not certain. The CDR3 spans 13 residues. Looked up from germline, CDR1 is SGHAT and CDR2 is FQNNGV. CDR3 region: CASSFEENTEAFF. The CDR3 region has the DNA TGCGCCAGCAGTTTCGAGGAAAACACTGAAGCTTTCTTT.

This clone was picked up many times. The genes are TRBV30 and TRBJ1-2; tentative D call: TRBD1 (5 bases). The CDR3 totals 14 residues. V shed 6 bases and J shed 3 bases, with 17 bases lying between them. Germline V lookup: CDR1 GTSNPN, CDR2 SVGIG (reference sequence). This chain's CDR3 is CACPQEGRHYGYTF. DNA for the CDR3: TGTGCCTGCCCCCAGGAGGGGCGCCACTATGGCTACACCTTC.